These T cell receptor beta chains were read from a single sample in a study of blood T cell repertoires in COVID-19. The assay was immunoSEQ multiplex PCR, and TCRdb's table has in-frame clones only and misses some. Of roughly 70,000 clones listed, 89% are singletons. Sequencing was carried out using peripheral blood. These receptors were taken from a woman aged 50 to 65 with active COVID-19. The CDR3 runs from the conserved cysteine through the conserved F or W. The D gene is left open where the match is weak. Size is stated for part of the rows, as once, few or many counts, or as a class when the clone is expanded.

clone size,D gene,V gene,J gene,CDR3 protein,CDR3 DNA
NA,NA,TRBV7-9,TRBJ1-1,CASTLGGVATEAFF,TGTGCCAGCACCTTAGGGGGGGTTGCCACTGAAGCTTTCTTT
NA,NA,TRBV4-2,TRBJ2-6,CASRALLARQGANVLTF,TGTGCCAGCCGCGCGCTACTAGCTCGGCAAGGGGCCAACGTCCTGACTTTC
NA,TRBD2,TRBV2,TRBJ2-7,CASIRGGRAHEQYF,TGTGCCAGCATTCGGGGCGGGAGGGCTCACGAGCAGTACTTC
NA,TRBD1,TRBV27,TRBJ2-3,CASRPGQGVGDTQYF,TGTGCCAGCAGGCCGGGACAGGGGGTAGGAGATACGCAGTATTTT
NA,NA,TRBV10-2,TRBJ1-1,CASSVIREATEAFF,TGCGCCAGCAGTGTAATCAGGGAGGCCACTGAAGCTTTCTTT
NA,TRBD1,TRBV7-3,TRBJ1-4,CASSLGQGMRANEKLFF,TGTGCCAGCAGCTTGGGACAGGGGATGAGGGCTAATGAAAAACTGTTTTTT
NA,TRBD2,TRBV19,TRBJ2-3,CASRTASGSQDTQYF,TGTGCCAGCCGCACGGCTAGCGGGAGTCAAGATACGCAGTATTTT
NA,TRBD2,TRBV29-1,TRBJ2-5,CSIRLAGGPVQETQYF,TGCAGCATAAGACTAGCGGGAGGGCCCGTTCAAGAGACCCAGTACTTC
NA,TRBD1,TRBV2,TRBJ1-4,CASGRQGTNEKLFF,TGTGCCAGCGGGCGACAGGGAACTAATGAAAAACTGTTTTTT
NA,NA,TRBV7-6,TRBJ1-1,CASSLVQQGYMNTEAFF,TGTGCCAGCAGCTTAGTTCAGCAGGGATATATGAACACTGAAGCTTTCTTT
NA,NA,TRBV30,TRBJ2-4,CAWSDRTGKNIQYF,TGTGCCTGGAGTGACCGAACAGGGAAAAACATTCAGTACTTC
NA,NA,TRBV30,TRBJ1-3,CAWIPVGGAWGNTIYF,TGTGCCTGGATCCCGGTGGGGGGGGCGTGGGGAAACACCATATATTTT
NA,NA,TRBV7-2,TRBJ2-1,CASSSLHGSEQFF,TGTGCCAGCAGCTCGCTTCACGGGAGCGAGCAGTTCTTC
NA,NA,TRBV18,TRBJ2-5,CASSLQGREAQYF,TGTGCCAGCTCACTACAGGGCCGGGAGGCCCAGTACTTC
NA,TRBD2,TRBV2,TRBJ2-5,CASSELAGPQETQYF,TGTGCCAGCAGTGAACTAGCGGGCCCACAAGAGACCCAGTACTTC
NA,NA,TRBV6-1,TRBJ1-1,CASSDQGMMNTEAFF,TGTGCCAGCAGTGATCAGGGAATGATGAACACTGAAGCTTTCTTT
NA,TRBD2,TRBV4-1,TRBJ2-7,CASSQDHGLAGGEQYF,TGCGCCAGCAGCCAAGATCACGGACTAGCGGGAGGCGAGCAGTACTTC
NA,NA,TRBV30,TRBJ2-3,CAWSSTADTQYF,TGTGCCTGGAGTTCTACGGCAGATACGCAGTATTTT
NA,TRBD1,TRBV25-1,TRBJ2-7,CASSGTVGTGGYEQYF,TGTGCCAGCAGCGGAACCGTAGGGACAGGGGGATACGAGCAGTACTTC
NA,NA,TRBV5-5,TRBJ1-2,CASSPLETGYGYTF,TGTGCCAGCAGTCCACTAGAGACAGGATATGGCTACACCTTC
NA,NA,TRBV2,TRBJ2-7,CASSDRAGPYEQYF,TGTGCCAGCAGTGACCGCGCAGGCCCCTACGAGCAGTACTTC
once,TRBD2,TRBV11-2,TRBJ2-1,CASRPFGGRAKGEQFF,TGTGCCAGCAGGCCCTTTGGCGGGAGGGCCAAGGGTGAGCAGTTCTTC
NA,NA,TRBV11-2,TRBJ2-2,CASSLNRLDNRELFF,TGTGCCAGCAGCTTAAATCGCCTAGATAACCGGGAGCTGTTTTTT
NA,TRBD2,TRBV19,TRBJ2-1,CASSIVRTSGNEQFF,TGTGCCAGTAGTATAGTTCGGACTAGCGGCAATGAGCAGTTCTTC
NA,TRBD1,TRBV19,TRBJ2-5,CASSTSRGLTETQYF,TGTGCCAGTAGTACCTCCAGGGGGCTGACAGAGACCCAGTACTTC
NA,TRBD1,TRBV5-1,TRBJ2-5,CASSFSGQNVQETQYF,TGCGCCAGCAGCTTTTCGGGACAGAATGTACAAGAGACCCAGTACTTC
NA,NA,TRBV4-2,TRBJ2-2,CASSQESSWTGELFF,TGTGCCAGCAGCCAAGAGTCTAGCTGGACCGGGGAGCTGTTTTTT
NA,NA,TRBV14,TRBJ1-6,CASSQDRGNSPLHF,TGTGCCAGCAGCCAAGATCGGGGGAATTCACCCCTCCACTTT
NA,TRBD1,TRBV7-3,TRBJ2-7,CASSSNPSGGRPYEQYF,TGTGCCAGCAGCTCCAATCCATCAGGGGGAAGACCCTACGAGCAGTACTTC
NA,TRBD2,TRBV3-1/TRBV3-2,TRBJ2-3,CASSQAGTSGTDTQYF,TGTGCCAGCAGCCAAGCGGGGACTAGCGGGACAGATACGCAGTATTTT
NA,TRBD1,TRBV2,TRBJ1-5,CASSGQGIQPQHF,TGTGCCAGCAGTGGACAGGGGATTCAGCCCCAGCATTTT
few,TRBD2,TRBV27,TRBJ2-7,CASSPRAGGKSYEQYF,TGTGCCAGCAGTCCCCGAGCGGGAGGGAAATCGTACGAGCAGTACTTC
NA,TRBD2,TRBV6-6,TRBJ2-5,CASSPAGFQETQYF,TGTGCCAGCAGTCCAGCGGGGTTTCAAGAGACCCAGTACTTC
NA,NA,TRBV18,TRBJ2-7,CASSPPSGRDNEQYF,TGTGCCAGCTCCCCACCCTCGGGGAGGGACAACGAGCAGTACTTC
NA,NA,TRBV2,TRBJ2-3,CASRRPGGTDTQYF,TGTGCCAGCAGAAGACCAGGGGGCACAGATACGCAGTATTTT
NA,TRBD1,TRBV7-8,TRBJ1-1,CASSLKWTGVSTEAFF,TGTGCCAGCAGCCTGAAATGGACAGGGGTCAGCACTGAAGCTTTCTTT
NA,TRBD2,TRBV19,TRBJ2-5,CASSIPSGPQETQYF,TGTGCCAGTAGTATCCCTAGCGGGCCACAAGAGACCCAGTACTTC
NA,NA,TRBV5-4,TRBJ2-2,CASSLVIGGAGELFF,TGTGCCAGCAGCTTGGTTATCGGCGGGGCCGGGGAGCTGTTTTTT
NA,NA,TRBV4-1,TRBJ2-3,CASSQDWGGVDTQYF,TGCGCCAGCAGCCAAGATTGGGGCGGGGTAGATACGCAGTATTTT
NA,NA,TRBV30,TRBJ1-3,CAWTREALGGNTIYF,TGTGCCTGGACCCGGGAGGCGTTGGGAGGAAACACCATATATTTT
NA,TRBD2,TRBV19,TRBJ2-7,CASSMRGSGRALSGEQYF,TGTGCCAGTAGTATGAGAGGTAGCGGGAGGGCTCTGAGCGGCGAGCAGTACTTC
NA,NA,TRBV11-3,TRBJ2-2,CASSLARGSGELFF,TGTGCCAGCAGCTTGGCCCGAGGCTCCGGGGAGCTGTTTTTT
once,TRBD2,TRBV10-3,TRBJ2-7,CAIAISGSSYEQYF,TGTGCCATTGCTATTAGCGGGAGTTCCTACGAGCAGTACTTC
NA,TRBD2,TRBV27,TRBJ2-5,CASKTSGRVQETQYF,TGTGCCAGCAAGACTAGCGGGAGAGTTCAGGAGACCCAGTACTTC
NA,NA,TRBV27,TRBJ2-7,CASSSLQGGYEQYF,TGTGCCAGCAGTTCTTTACAGGGCGGCTACGAGCAGTACTTC
NA,TRBD2,TRBV5-1,TRBJ2-1,CASSSGLADYNEQFF,TGCGCCAGCAGCTCGGGACTAGCGGACTACAATGAGCAGTTCTTC
NA,NA,TRBV7-9,TRBJ1-1,CASNYGGTEAFF,TGTGCCAGCAACTACGGGGGCACTGAAGCTTTCTTT
NA,NA,TRBV6-5,TRBJ2-7,CASRYGRDGVYEQYF,TGTGCCAGTAGGTACGGGCGGGACGGGGTCTACGAGCAGTACTTC
few,NA,TRBV3-1/TRBV3-2,TRBJ2-7,CASSQDGTASPEQYF,TGTGCCAGCAGCCAAGATGGGACTGCAAGTCCCGAGCAGTACTTC
NA,NA,TRBV7-3,TRBJ1-1,CASSGGGGLNTEAFF,TGTGCCAGCAGCGGAGGGGGAGGGTTGAACACTGAAGCTTTCTTT
NA,NA,TRBV4-1,TRBJ2-1,CASSRANEQFF,TGCGCCAGCAGCCGCGCCAATGAGCAGTTCTTC
NA,NA,TRBV5-6,TRBJ1-5,CASSKDTSGAQHF,TGTGCCAGCAGCAAGGACACCTCAGGAGCCCAGCATTTT
NA,TRBD2,TRBV6-2/TRBV6-3,TRBJ2-1,CASSPQGIAGGDEQFF,TGTGCCAGCAGTCCCCAAGGAATAGCGGGAGGCGATGAGCAGTTCTTC
NA,NA,TRBV6-5,TRBJ1-5,CASREDQPQHF,TGTGCCAGCAGGGAGGATCAGCCCCAGCATTTT
NA,TRBD2,TRBV2,TRBJ2-5,CASRGDKTGTSGIRQETQYF,TGTGCCAGCAGGGGCGATAAAACCGGGACTAGCGGGATTCGCCAAGAGACCCAGTACTTC